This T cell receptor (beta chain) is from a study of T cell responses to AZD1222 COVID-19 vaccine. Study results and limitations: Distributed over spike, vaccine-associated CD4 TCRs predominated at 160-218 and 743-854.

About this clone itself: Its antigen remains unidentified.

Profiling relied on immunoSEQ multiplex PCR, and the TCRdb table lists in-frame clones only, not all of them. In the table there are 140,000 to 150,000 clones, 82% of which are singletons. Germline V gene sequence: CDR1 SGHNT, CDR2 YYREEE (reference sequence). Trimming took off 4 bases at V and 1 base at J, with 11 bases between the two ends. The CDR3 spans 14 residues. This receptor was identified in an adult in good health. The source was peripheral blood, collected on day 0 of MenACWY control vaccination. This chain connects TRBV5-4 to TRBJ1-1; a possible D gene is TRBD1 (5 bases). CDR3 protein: CASSLDTENTEAFF. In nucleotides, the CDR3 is TGTGCCAGCAGCCTGGACACAGAGAACACTGAAGCTTTCTTT.